A single sample gave rise to the 13 T cell receptor beta chains below, sequenced in a study of cytomegalovirus exposure and HLA in healthy donors. The primer mix had 60 Vbeta and 13 Jbeta primers. The repertoire was sequenced with immunoSEQ multiplex PCR; TCRdb's copy has only in-frame clones and lacks some. The table lists just under 95,000 clones, roughly 86% of them singletons. The sample comprised PBMCs. The origin of the receptors is a human donor in good health.

The chain links TRBV29-1 to TRBJ1-2; 7 bases fit TRBD1. Germline values: CDR1 SQVTM, CDR2 ANQGSEA. The junction had 10 bases not matched to a gene; V was cut back by 1 base and J by 8 bases. The CDR3 has 14 amino acids. CDR3 coding DNA: TGCAGCGTTGAAGGGGCTAGACAGGGTGACGGCTACACCTTC. This gives the protein CSVEGARQGDGYTF.

V usage is TRBV6-1 and J usage is TRBJ2-7; D is possibly TRBD2 (5 bases). Trimming took 2 bases from V and 3 from J, leaving 5 bases between them. The CDR3 loop spans 12 amino acids. Germline V lookup: CDR1 MNHNS, CDR2 SASEGT. CDR3 residues: CASSERGYEQYF. CDR3 bases: TGTGCCAGCAGTGAACGGGGCTACGAGCAGTACTTC.

The chain links TRBV10-2 to TRBJ2-7; the match to TRBD2 covers 12 bases. Germline assignment: CDR1 WSHSY and CDR2 SAAADI. This CDR3 region has 15 residues. V was pared by 4 bases and J by 2 bases, with 3 bases of the junction left unmatched. CDR3 protein: CASSGLAGVAYEQYF. DNA for the CDR3: TGCGCCAGCAGTGGACTAGCGGGAGTCGCCTACGAGCAGTACTTC.

The genes are TRBV5-5 and TRBJ2-7; 8 nucleotides agree with TRBD1. There are 13 residues in the CDR3. After removal of 4 bases from V and 7 bases from J, the junction contained 7 bases not matched to a gene. CDR1 and CDR2 from the germline V gene are SGHKS and YYEKEE (reference sequence). CDR3 in DNA: TGTGCCAGCAGCCCTCGCAGGGGGCGAGAGCAGTACTTC. It specifies CASSPRRGREQYF.

The chain employs TRBV7-2 and TRBJ1-4; D not certain. Trimming removed 4 bases at V and 8 bases at J, with 11 bases between. Germline CDR1 and CDR2: SGHTA and FQGNSA. This CDR3 spans 13 amino acids. CDR3 nucleotide sequence: TGTGCCAGCAGCTCGAGGTCCGCGGAAAAACTGTTTTTT. It specifies CASSSRSAEKLFF.

The chain employs TRBV27 and TRBJ2-3; D unclear. There are 12 residues in the CDR3. The germline gives CDR1 MNHEY, CDR2 SMNVEV (reference sequence). Trimming removed 5 bases at V and 5 bases at J, with 8 bases between. CDR3 bases: TGTGCCAGCAGTCTTCCCGGAGATACGCAGTATTTT. Translation: CASSLPGDTQYF.

The gene calls are TRBV13 and TRBJ1-5; 8 bases are shared with TRBD1. The V gene end was trimmed by 0 bases and the J gene end by 7 bases; junction bases not matched to a gene: 5. CDR3 size: 15 residues. The germline gives CDR1 PRHDT, CDR2 FYEKMQ (reference sequence). The CDR3 reads CASSLGAGGRQPQHF. CDR3 nucleotides: TGTGCCAGCAGCTTAGGAGCAGGGGGCAGGCAGCCCCAGCATTTT.

This clone appeared a single time. This chain links TRBV5-1 with TRBJ2-1; D is perhaps TRBD1 (6 bases). The length of the CDR3 is 14 residues. The V end lost 0 bases, the J end lost 8 bases, and 12 bases lay between the germline ends. Germline V lookup: CDR1 SGHRS, CDR2 YFSETQ. CDR3: CASSLDRVIDEQFF. As DNA, the CDR3 is TGCGCCAGCAGCTTGGACAGGGTGATCGATGAGCAGTTCTTC. The full variable domain, rest sourced from reference TRBV5-1 and TRBJ2-1, is KAGVTQTPRYLIKTRGQQVTLSCSPISGHRSVSWYQQTPGQGLQFLFEYFSETQRNKGNFPGRFSGRQFSNSRSEMNVSTLELGDSALYLCASSLDRVIDEQFFGPGTRLTVL.

This clone is a singleton in its sample. V is TRBV29-1 and J is TRBJ2-7; 11 bases match TRBD2. This CDR3 spans 14 amino acids. The V gene's germline CDR1 is SQVTM and CDR2 ANQGSEA. V gave up 5 bases and J gave up 6 bases; unmatched junction bases: 9. The CDR3 here is CSVSSLAGVGEQYF. As DNA, the CDR3 is TGCAGCGTTTCTTCACTAGCGGGAGTGGGCGAGCAGTACTTC.

The rearrangement uses TRBV11-3 and TRBJ2-1; TRBD1 might be the D (6 bases). With 4 bases removed from V and 7 bases from J, the gap between germline ends came to 17 bases. CDR1 SGHNT and CDR2 YENEEA come from the germline V gene. This CDR3 is built from 15 residues. The CDR3 nucleotides are TGTGCCAGCAGCTCCCGGGACACTGTTGATAATGAGCAGTTCTTC. Encoded protein: CASSSRDTVDNEQFF.

V gene TRBV7-8 combines with J gene TRBJ1-1; no firm D call. There are 14 residues in the CDR3. V lost 4 bases, J lost 5 bases, and 14 bases lay in between. CDR1 SGHVS and CDR2 FQNEAQ come from the germline V gene. CDR3 amino acids: CASSSYGIGTEAFF. In DNA form, the CDR3 reads TGTGCCAGCAGCTCCTACGGGATTGGGACTGAAGCTTTCTTT.

The rearrangement joins TRBV7-7 to TRBJ2-7; D possibly corresponds to TRBD2 (5 bases). V lost 2 bases, J lost 1 base, and 9 bases lay in between. The germline V gene has CDR1 SSHAT and CDR2 FNYEAQ (reference sequence). The CDR3 sequence is 14 residues long. The CDR3: CASSLFGGSYEQYF. The CDR3 nucleotides read TGTGCCAGCAGCTTATTCGGCGGGTCCTACGAGCAGTACTTC. Full variable domain (remainder filled in from reference TRBV7-7 and TRBJ2-7): GAGVSQSPRYKVTKRGQDVTLRCDPISSHATLYWYQQALGQGPEFLTYFNYEAQPDKSGLPSDRFSAERPEGSISTLTIQRTEQRDSAMYRCASSLFGGSYEQYFGPGTRLTVT.

V gene TRBV19 combines with J gene TRBJ2-7; 7 bases map to TRBD2. The CDR3 consists of 18 residues. V shed 10 bases, J shed 4 bases, and the junction held 25 bases outside the gene matches. Germline loops: CDR1 LNHDA, CDR2 SQIVND (reference sequence). The CDR3 loop reads CANVFEPQREMLEYEQYF. DNA of the CDR3: TGTGCCAACGTTTTCGAGCCCCAGCGGGAAATGCTAGAATACGAGCAGTACTTC. Combining the CDR3 with reference TRBV19 and TRBJ2-7 gives the whole variable domain DGGITQSPKYLFRKEGQNVTLSCEQNLNHDAMYWYRQDPGQGLRLIYYSQIVNDFQKGDIAEGYSVSREKKESFPLTVTSAQKNPTAFYLCANVFEPQREMLEYEQYFGPGTRLTVT.